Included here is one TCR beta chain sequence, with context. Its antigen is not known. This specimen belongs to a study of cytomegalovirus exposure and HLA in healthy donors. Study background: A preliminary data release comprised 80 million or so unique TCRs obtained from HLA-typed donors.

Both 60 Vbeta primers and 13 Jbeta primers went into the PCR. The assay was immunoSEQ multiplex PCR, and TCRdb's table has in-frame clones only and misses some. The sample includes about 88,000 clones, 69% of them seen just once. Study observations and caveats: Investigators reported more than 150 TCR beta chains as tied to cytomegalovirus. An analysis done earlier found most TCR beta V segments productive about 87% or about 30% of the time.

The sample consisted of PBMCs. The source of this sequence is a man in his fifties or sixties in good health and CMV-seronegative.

For the CDR3, the DNA is TGTGCCAGCAGCGTAAACAGGGGGAGCACAGATACGCAGTATTTT. Protein sequence: CASSVNRGSTDTQYF. The V and J genes are TRBV9 and TRBJ2-3, with 8 bases identical to TRBD1. Losses at the gene ends were 1 base for V and 0 bases for J; bases not matched to a gene: 1. Per the germline V gene, CDR1 is SGDLS and CDR2 is YYNGEE. The CDR3 sequence is 15 residues long.